A single sample gave rise to the 5 T cell receptor beta chains below, sequenced in a study of pediatric ulcerative colitis. Clones were read by immunoSEQ multiplex PCR, and TCRdb kept only the in-frame ones, dropping some. The table has roughly 70,000 clones, 70% to 90% seen once. The sample consisted of blood. The receptors derive from a boy between 10 and 17 years old with severe ulcerative colitis.

The sample holds a few counts of this clone. The chain is built from TRBV10-3 and TRBJ1-5; D is uncertain. The CDR3 has 14 amino acids. In germline, CDR1 is ENHRY, CDR2 SYGVKD. Deletions cut 4 bases from V and 1 base from J, with 8 bases between. CDR3 nucleotides: TGTGCCATCAGTGCGGGGAACAGCAATCAGCCCCAGCATTTT. As protein: CAISAGNSNQPQHF.

This clone was seen a few times. V is TRBV19 and J is TRBJ1-4; 10 bases line up with TRBD1. Germline CDR1 is LNHDA and CDR2 is SQIVND (reference sequence). The CDR3 sequence is 15 residues long. Losses at the gene ends were 6 bases for V and 8 bases for J; bases not matched to a gene: 9. CDR3 in amino acids: CASRGLDRGWEKLFF. As DNA, the CDR3 is TGTGCCAGTAGGGGCCTGGACAGGGGGTGGGAAAAACTGTTTTTT.

The chain employs TRBV25-1 and TRBJ2-1; D gene unclear. Germline V CDR1 and CDR2: MGHDK, SYGVNS. The CDR3 loop spans 15 amino acids. The V end was cut by 7 bases, the J end by 3 bases, with 16 bases between. CDR3 bases: TGTGCCAGCAATCTGAAGCAGAGACTCTACAATGAGCAGTTCTTC. It specifies CASNLKQRLYNEQFF.

V and J are TRBV29-1 and TRBJ2-7; D unclear. The germline V gene encodes CDR1 SQVTM and CDR2 ANQGSEA. V dropped 4 bases and J dropped 2 bases, with 12 bases sitting between them. The CDR3 is made up of 13 amino acids. CDR3 sequence reads: CSVVRPLTYEQYF. For the CDR3, the DNA is TGCAGCGTTGTTAGACCCCTAACCTACGAGCAGTACTTC.

V is TRBV27 and J is TRBJ1-2; the D gene is possibly TRBD1 (5 bases). This CDR3 comprises 14 residues. V was shortened by 5 bases and J by 3 bases, with 13 bases between the two germline ends. Germline V gene lookup returns CDR1 MNHEY and CDR2 SMNVEV (reference sequence). In DNA form, the CDR3 reads TGTGCCAGCAGTCCACTTGACAGTGACTATGGCTACACCTTC. It yields the protein CASSPLDSDYGYTF.